The 3 T cell receptor beta chains below were found in one sample sequenced in a study of cytomegalovirus exposure and HLA in healthy donors. Amplification used 60 Vbeta primers and 13 Jbeta primers. Repertoires were generated with immunoSEQ multiplex PCR, while TCRdb's copy carries only in-frame clones and drops some. The table has under 70,000 clones, 77% seen once. Sequencing was carried out using PBMCs. These TCRs come from a male donor in good health and CMV-seropositive.

The V gene is TRBV6-5, the J gene TRBJ1-1; no reliable D call. The germline V gene encodes CDR1 MNHEY and CDR2 SVGAGI. The V end lost 6 bases, the J end lost 3 bases, and 14 bases lay between the germline ends. The CDR3 has 14 residues. The CDR3 is CASSPGRTHTEAFF. The CDR3 region has the DNA TGTGCCAGCAGCCCCGGTCGGACTCACACTGAAGCTTTCTTT.

The chain employs TRBV5-1 and TRBJ1-2; 9 bases match TRBD1. The CDR3 contains 15 residues. V lost 4 bases to trimming and J lost 4 bases; unmatched junction nucleotides: 8. Germline loops: CDR1 SGHRS, CDR2 YFSETQ. CDR3 sequence (DNA): TGCGCCAGCAGCCCACAGGGGGCGCAGCCCTATGGCTACACCTTC. It encodes CASSPQGAQPYGYTF.

V and J are TRBV19 and TRBJ2-5; TRBD2 might be the D (6 bases). CDR1 and CDR2 (germline): LNHDA, SQIVND (reference sequence). This CDR3 has 17 residues. Trimming stripped 3 bases from V and 4 bases from J, with 21 bases between. CDR3 coding DNA: TGTGCCAGTAGTATGGCCCGGGACTCCGGCGGTGGAGAGACCCAGTACTTC. Amino acids: CASSMARDSGGGETQYF.